The rows below give T cell receptor beta chains drawn from one sample of a study of T-cell memory formation after mild COVID-19. Using its own MiXCR run on the 5' RACE reads, TCRdb lists one record per CDR3 protein. The top ten clones hold 49% of a sample with around 13,000 distinct CDR3 sequences, approximately 12% of them seen once. Sequenced input: PBMCs or a T cell subset sorted from them (not recorded which). These receptors came from an adult woman who had mild COVID-19 (a few samples of this study predate the infection). Cell type and time point are not known. Each CDR3 is given without its conserved first and last residue.

J gene	V gene	CDR3 protein
TRBJ2-1	TRBV29-1	SVEVYVRAGGVNNEQF
TRBJ2-7	TRBV11-1	ASSLAGQALDEQY
TRBJ2-7	TRBV7-9	ASSSNIRTADYEQY
TRBJ1-1	TRBV4-1	ASSLGQYTEAF
TRBJ2-1	TRBV4-3	ASSQDLEGGGHNEQF
TRBJ1-1	TRBV19	ASSIGGGSEAF
TRBJ1-5	TRBV5-1	ASSLVPGGEPQH
TRBJ1-1	TRBV10-3	AISQGGDAF
TRBJ2-7	TRBV7-9	ASSLTGLTYEQY
TRBJ2-7	TRBV4-2	ASSQAESYEQY
TRBJ2-1	TRBV6-2/TRBV6-3	ASTTLPGLAGVGNEQF
TRBJ2-1	TRBV12-3/TRBV12-4	ASSLLYFPYNEQF
TRBJ2-7	TRBV11-3	ASSLDHGLEQY
TRBJ1-1	TRBV7-3	ASSLVSDTEAF
TRBJ2-3	TRBV18	ASSSGLFTDTQY
TRBJ2-5	TRBV14	ASSHLTGLQETQY
TRBJ2-7	TRBV7-8	ASSLDTSYEQY
TRBJ1-2	TRBV10-3	AIRSTSGGYGYT
TRBJ1-1	TRBV11-2	ASTLGHPNTEAF
TRBJ1-1	TRBV6-1	ASSGAGLGWTEAF
TRBJ2-7	TRBV7-2	ASSISHSYEQY
TRBJ2-1	TRBV6-5	ASRSEAGRVNEQF
TRBJ2-1	TRBV6-5	ASSYLGRGYNEQF
TRBJ2-3	TRBV20-1	SARDIRFVAGGITDTQY